Listed below are T cell receptor beta chains from one sample, sequenced in a study of blood T cell repertoires in COVID-19. The method was immunoSEQ multiplex PCR; TCRdb's version includes in-frame clones alone and lacks a portion of them. The data hold roughly 400,000 clones, with approximately 91% observed a single time. Sequencing input: PBMCs or T cells enriched from blood (not recorded which). The receptor source for this set is a woman in her thirties or forties who had been exposed to COVID-19. CDR3s include the opening cysteine and the closing phenylalanine or tryptophan. Fields, in order: CDR3 DNA, CDR3 protein, J gene, clone size, V gene, D gene. D genes are given only for firm matches. Clone size is not always given. Where it is, it says once, few, many or a class for expanded clones.

cdr3_nt: TGTGCCAGCAGCAAAGGTTCGGGAGTCGTTGTAGATGAGCAGTTCTTC
cdr3_aa: CASSKGSGVVVDEQFF
j_call: TRBJ2-1
clone_size: once
v_call: TRBV21-1
d_call: NA

cdr3_nt: TGTGCCAGCAGTTTACGTAGCGGGATCCTCTACGAGCAGTACTTC
cdr3_aa: CASSLRSGILYEQYF
j_call: TRBJ2-7
clone_size: NA
v_call: TRBV27
d_call: TRBD2

cdr3_nt: TGCGCCAGCAGCCAAGGGACAGGGGGTACCTATGGCTACACCTTC
cdr3_aa: CASSQGTGGTYGYTF
j_call: TRBJ1-2
clone_size: NA
v_call: TRBV4-3
d_call: TRBD1

cdr3_nt: TGTGCTAGCAGCGGTACGACAGGGAGGAGCACCGGGGAGCTGTTTTTT
cdr3_aa: CASSGTTGRSTGELFF
j_call: TRBJ2-2
clone_size: few
v_call: TRBV7-7
d_call: NA

cdr3_nt: TGTGCCAGCAGAACTATTGGCTACAATGAGCAGTTCTTC
cdr3_aa: CASRTIGYNEQFF
j_call: TRBJ2-1
clone_size: NA
v_call: TRBV2
d_call: NA

cdr3_nt: TGTGCCAGCAGCCTGCAGGGTGCGCAGCCCCAGCATTTT
cdr3_aa: CASSLQGAQPQHF
j_call: TRBJ1-5
clone_size: NA
v_call: TRBV7-9
d_call: NA

cdr3_nt: TGTGCCAGCAGCCAAGGGCCGACTAGCGATGAGCAGTTCTTC
cdr3_aa: CASSQGPTSDEQFF
j_call: TRBJ2-1
clone_size: NA
v_call: TRBV3-1/TRBV3-2
d_call: TRBD2

cdr3_nt: TGTGCCAGCAGTCCGCAGGGGGGAAGAAGGGAAGCTTTCTTT
cdr3_aa: CASSPQGGRREAFF
j_call: TRBJ1-1
clone_size: NA
v_call: TRBV27
d_call: TRBD1

cdr3_nt: TGTGCCAGCAGTGCCAGGGTTGCTTATGGCTACACCTTC
cdr3_aa: CASSARVAYGYTF
j_call: TRBJ1-2
clone_size: NA
v_call: TRBV12-3/TRBV12-4
d_call: NA

cdr3_nt: TGTGCCAGCAGTCCTCCGGGACTAGCGCGATCAGAGCAGTTCTTC
cdr3_aa: CASSPPGLARSEQFF
j_call: TRBJ2-1
clone_size: NA
v_call: TRBV7-3
d_call: TRBD2

cdr3_nt: TGTGCCAGCAGCGATAGCGGGAGGGCCTACGAGCAGTACTTC
cdr3_aa: CASSDSGRAYEQYF
j_call: TRBJ2-7
clone_size: NA
v_call: TRBV7-9
d_call: TRBD2

cdr3_nt: TGTGCCAGCAGCGCAATTCCACTTAAGAGCTCCTACAATGAGCAGTTCTTC
cdr3_aa: CASSAIPLKSSYNEQFF
j_call: TRBJ2-1
clone_size: once
v_call: TRBV27
d_call: NA

cdr3_nt: TGTGCCAGCAGTCAGGGAAACACTGAAGCTTTCTTT
cdr3_aa: CASSQGNTEAFF
j_call: TRBJ1-1
clone_size: NA
v_call: TRBV3-1/TRBV3-2
d_call: NA

cdr3_nt: TGTGCCAGCAGCCCTCCGGACAGGTCTGCCCACGAGCAGTACTTC
cdr3_aa: CASSPPDRSAHEQYF
j_call: TRBJ2-7
clone_size: NA
v_call: TRBV7-3
d_call: TRBD1

cdr3_nt: TGTGCCAGCAGTTTAGGGGCTTTCTACGAGCAGTACTTC
cdr3_aa: CASSLGAFYEQYF
j_call: TRBJ2-7
clone_size: NA
v_call: TRBV12-3/TRBV12-4
d_call: NA